A selection of T cell receptor beta chains follows, all from one sample in a study of blood T cell repertoires in COVID-19. Repertoires were generated with immunoSEQ multiplex PCR, while TCRdb's copy carries only in-frame clones and drops some. This sample has approximately 300,000 clones; 70% to 90% occur once, and the top ten carry 10%. Sequencing was carried out using PBMCs or T cells enriched from blood (not recorded which). The source of these receptors is a woman younger than 30 who had recovered from COVID-19. The CDR3 runs from the conserved cysteine through the conserved F or W. The D gene is left open where the match is weak. Part of the rows lack a size; the others show once, few, many or a class for expanded clones.

d_gene	abundance	j_gene	v_gene	CDR3nt	CDR3aa
TRBD1	NA	TRBJ1-6	TRBV27	TGTGCCAGCAGTTTATACGGGACAGTCGACTATAATTCACCCCTCCACTTT	CASSLYGTVDYNSPLHF
TRBD1	NA	TRBJ1-5	TRBV29-1	TGCAGCGCTGGTGACAGGGATGGTCAGCCCCAGCATTTT	CSAGDRDGQPQHF
TRBD2	NA	TRBJ2-1	TRBV5-4	TGTGCCAGCAGCTTGAGTAGCGGGAGTTACAATGAGCAGTTCTTC	CASSLSSGSYNEQFF
NA	NA	TRBJ1-3	TRBV7-9	TGTGCCAGCAGCTTAGCGAGGGGAAACACCATATATTTT	CASSLARGNTIYF
TRBD1	NA	TRBJ1-1	TRBV28	TGTGCCAGCAGGCGACAGGGGGTCACTGAAGCTTTCTTT	CASRRQGVTEAFF
NA	NA	TRBJ1-1	TRBV9	TGTGCCAGCAGCTATGGCGGGGGCGCAGGAACTGAAGCTTTCTTT	CASSYGGGAGTEAFF
TRBD1	NA	TRBJ2-3	TRBV25-1	TGTGCCAGCGGAACGGGACAGGGTCTGGCAGATACGCAGTATTTT	CASGTGQGLADTQYF
TRBD1	NA	TRBJ1-6	TRBV5-1	TGCGCCAGCAGCCGCCAGACAGGGAGGAATAATTCACCCCTCCACTTT	CASSRQTGRNNSPLHF
NA	NA	TRBJ2-3	TRBV9	TGTGCCAGCAGCAGTAGGCCCCCGGCGCAGCGAGGGGATACGCAGTATTTT	CASSSRPPAQRGDTQYF
NA	NA	TRBJ1-1	TRBV13	TGTGCCAGCAGCTCGAACAGGGAATCAAACACTGAAGCTTTCTTT	CASSSNRESNTEAFF
TRBD1	once	TRBJ2-1	TRBV13	TGTGCCAGCACCGACCAGACAGGGAGTATGAATGAGCAGTTCTTC	CASTDQTGSMNEQFF
NA	few	TRBJ1-6	TRBV19	TGTGCCAGTGGGGAGGGCGTTTCTGATTCACCCCTCCACTTT	CASGEGVSDSPLHF